The 31 T cell receptor beta chains given below trace back to one sample, sequenced in a study of technical replicates of blood from several donors. Produced via immunoSEQ multiplex PCR; TCRdb's table is partial and in-frame only. This sample yields 68,000 or so clones, of which about 97% are seen a single time; around 0.3% belongs to the top ten. The source material was T cells isolated from PBMCs. The receptor source for this set is a human donor in good health.

The genes are TRBV10-3 and TRBJ2-3; TRBD2 aligns across 8 bases. The V and J ends lost 5 bases and 6 bases, in that order; junction bases with no gene match: 13. The CDR3 sequence is 16 residues long. Germline V CDR1 and CDR2: ENHRY, SYGVKD. The CDR3 DNA is TGTGCCATCAGTCCTACTAGCGGCTCTTTACCTGATACGCAGTATTTT. Translating it yields CAISPTSGSLPDTQYF.

V and J are TRBV4-1 and TRBJ1-3; TRBD1 agrees at 8 bases. The V and J ends lost 6 bases and 3 bases, in that order; junction bases with no gene match: 10. Germline V CDR1 and CDR2: MGHRA, YSYEKL. The CDR3 loop spans 16 amino acids. CDR3 sequence reads: CASSSRTGRNGNTIYF. CDR3 sequence (DNA): TGCGCCAGCAGTTCCAGGACAGGGCGTAATGGAAACACCATATATTTT.

The chain joins TRBV4-1 to TRBJ2-7, with 9 nucleotides matching TRBD2. This CDR3 comprises 16 residues. Germline CDR1 and CDR2: MGHRA and YSYEKL. Germline trimming cut 7 bases from V and 5 bases from J; bases unmatched to any gene: 15. CDR3 DNA sequence: TGCGCCAGCACCCTCACCCTCGGAGTAGCGGGAGACGAGCAGTACTTC. Translation gives CASTLTLGVAGDEQYF.

Here the CDR3 reads CASSIEGSGPTYEQYF. The CDR3, as DNA: TGTGCCAGCAGCATAGAGGGTAGCGGCCCCACCTACGAGCAGTACTTC. The rearrangement links TRBV7-6 to TRBJ2-7; weak D call: TRBD2 (6 bases). V dropped 5 bases and J dropped 2 bases, with 19 bases sitting between them. CDR1 SGHVS and CDR2 FNYEAQ come from the germline V gene. The CDR3 loop spans 16 amino acids. The whole variable domain, filled in from reference TRBV7-6 and TRBJ2-7, reads GAGVSQSPRYKVTKRGQDVALRCDPISGHVSLYWYRQALGQGPEFLTYFNYEAQQDKSGLPNDRFSAERPEGSISTLTIQRTEQRDSAMYRCASSIEGSGPTYEQYFGPGTRLTVT.

V usage is TRBV19 and J usage is TRBJ2-5; D not certain. This CDR3 region has 11 residues. Germline loops: CDR1 LNHDA, CDR2 SQIVND (reference sequence). The V and J ends lost 4 bases and 5 bases respectively, with 5 bases between them. Written as DNA, the CDR3 is TGTGCCAGTAGTACTCTTGAGACCCAGTACTTC. Encoded protein: CASSTLETQYF.

The chain has TRBV19 and TRBJ2-7; 8 bases agree with TRBD1. V shed 6 bases, J shed 5 bases, and the junction held 3 bases outside the gene matches. There are 12 residues in the CDR3. Germline V gives CDR1 LNHDA, CDR2 SQIVND (reference sequence). DNA for the CDR3: TGTGCCAGTAGCACGACAGGGGACGAGCAGTACTTC. Amino acids: CASSTTGDEQYF.

The V call is TRBV7-3, the J call TRBJ2-4, with 11 bases fitting TRBD1. This CDR3 comprises 14 residues. Germline CDR1 is SGHTA and CDR2 is FQGTGA. J was trimmed by 8 bases and V by 5 bases; bases with no gene match: 5. CDR3 in amino acids: CASSPGTGGHIQYF. The CDR3 bases are TGTGCCAGCAGCCCGGGGACAGGGGGGCACATTCAGTACTTC.

As DNA, the CDR3 is TGTGCCAGCAGTTTAGTAGCGCAACCAGCAGGCACAGATACGCAGTATTTT. It codes for CASSLVAQPAGTDTQYF. The chain uses TRBV27 and TRBJ2-3, with D tentatively TRBD2 (5 bases). CDR3 length: 17 amino acids. Trimming took off 2 bases at V and 1 base at J, with 16 bases between the two ends. Germline V gene lookup returns CDR1 MNHEY and CDR2 SMNVEV (reference sequence).

This clone has a single count. This chain uses TRBV7-2 with TRBJ2-5, with TRBD2 matching 8 bases. Losses at the gene ends were 3 bases for V and 1 base for J; bases not matched to a gene: 10. Germline CDR1 SGHTA, CDR2 FQGNSA. The CDR3 runs 17 residues. The DNA of the CDR3 is TGTGCCAGCAGCTTGCACCCACTAGCGGATCGCCAAGAGACCCAGTACTTC. Residues: CASSLHPLADRQETQYF.

The genes are TRBV27 and TRBJ2-7; TRBD1 might be the D (6 bases). V gave up 3 bases and J gave up 4 bases, with 13 bases separating them. The CDR3 is 14 amino acids. Germline CDR1 and CDR2: MNHEY and SMNVEV (reference sequence). CDR3 in amino acids: CASSFQDRNYEQYF. The CDR3 coding sequence is TGTGCCAGCAGTTTTCAGGACAGAAATTACGAGCAGTACTTC.

This clone was detected once. V and J are TRBV5-1 and TRBJ2-7, with 10 nucleotides matching TRBD2. The junction had 7 bases not matched to a gene; V was cut back by 4 bases and J by 3 bases. Per the germline V gene, CDR1 is SGHRS and CDR2 is YFSETQ. The CDR3 spans 15 residues. Written as DNA, the CDR3 is TGCGCCAGCAGCCAAGGACTAGCGGAGTTCTACGAGCAGTACTTC. Translating gives CASSQGLAEFYEQYF.

V is TRBV30 and J is TRBJ1-1, with 11 bases matching TRBD1. This CDR3 has 15 amino acids. V lost 0 bases to trimming and J lost 5 bases; unmatched junction nucleotides: 5. Germline assignment: CDR1 GTSNPN and CDR2 SVGIG (reference sequence). CDR3 amino acids: CAWSVGGTGGTEAFF. The CDR3 DNA sequence: TGTGCCTGGAGTGTAGGGGGGACAGGGGGGACTGAAGCTTTCTTT.

V usage is TRBV28 and J usage is TRBJ2-7; the D gene is possibly TRBD2 (5 bases). Trimming took 10 bases from V and 6 from J, leaving 13 bases between them. Germline CDR1 reads MDHEN; CDR2 reads SYDVKM. CDR3 length: 11 residues. The CDR3 loop is CATRQGGEQYF. The CDR3 coding sequence is TGTGCCACCAGACAAGGAGGCGAGCAGTACTTC.

The chain has TRBV30 and TRBJ2-2; 7 nucleotides line up with TRBD2. V was clipped by 0 bases and J by 6 bases; unmatched bases: 4. Looked up from germline, CDR1 is GTSNPN and CDR2 is SVGIG (reference sequence). The CDR3 consists of 14 residues. CDR3 residues: CAWSVRLASGELFF. As DNA, the CDR3 is TGTGCCTGGAGTGTCCGACTAGCTTCCGGGGAGCTGTTTTTT.

This chain links TRBV18 with TRBJ2-7, with TRBD2 matching over 8 bases. Germline CDR1 and CDR2: KGHSH and LQKENI. CDR3 length: 17 residues. V gave up 1 base and J gave up 0 bases; unmatched junction bases: 8. The CDR3 sequence: CASSPRKGAGVSYEQYF. The CDR3 DNA follows: TGTGCCAGCTCACCACGAAAAGGAGCGGGGGTCTCCTACGAGCAGTACTTC.

This clone was observed a single time. The chain is built from TRBV9 and TRBJ2-7; D may be TRBD2 (6 bases). Trimming stripped 0 bases from V and 4 bases from J, with 14 bases between. From germline, CDR1 is SGDLS and CDR2 YYNGEE. This CDR3 has 15 residues. The CDR3 DNA reads TGTGCCAGCAGCGTAGAGGACGGGAGTGGATACGAGCAGTACTTC. This gives the protein CASSVEDGSGYEQYF.

In this sample, this clone turned up once. This chain connects TRBV2 to TRBJ2-7, with D possibly TRBD2 on 5 matching bases. The germline V gene encodes CDR1 SNHLY and CDR2 FYNNEI. This CDR3 is built from 14 residues. Trimming cost V 6 bases and J 4 bases, with 16 bases left between them. CDR3 sequence (DNA): TGTGCCAGCAGGATAGGGTTTTGGGAGTACGAGCAGTACTTC. As protein: CASRIGFWEYEQYF.

This chain links TRBV11-2 with TRBJ2-1; no reliable D call. Trimming stripped 10 bases from V and 8 bases from J, with 12 bases between. The CDR3 spans 11 residues. The V gene's germline CDR1 is SGHAT and CDR2 FQNNGV. The CDR3 DNA is TGTGCCACACGCGGTATGGATGAGCAGTTCTTC. Its translation is CATRGMDEQFF.

This rearrangement joins TRBV19 to TRBJ2-7; D possibly corresponds to TRBD1 (6 bases). The germline V gene has CDR1 LNHDA and CDR2 SQIVND (reference sequence). Deletions cut 5 bases from V and 5 bases from J, with 13 bases between. CDR3 length equals 13 residues. CDR3 in amino acids: CASSRTGLNEQYF. The DNA of the CDR3 is TGTGCCAGTAGTCGCACAGGGCTCAACGAGCAGTACTTC. Combining the CDR3 with reference TRBV19 and TRBJ2-7 gives the whole variable domain DGGITQSPKYLFRKEGQNVTLSCEQNLNHDAMYWYRQDPGQGLRLIYYSQIVNDFQKGDIAEGYSVSREKKESFPLTVTSAQKNPTAFYLCASSRTGLNEQYFGPGTRLTVT.

The V and J genes are TRBV19 and TRBJ2-7, with a tentative D call TRBD1 (7 bases). This CDR3 contains 15 residues. Germline-derived CDR1 and CDR2 are LNHDA and SQIVND (reference sequence). The V end lost 9 bases, the J end lost 3 bases, and 21 bases lay between the germline ends. CDR3 region: CASSDREEAYYEQYF. The CDR3, as DNA: TGTGCCAGCTCCGACAGGGAGGAGGCCTACTACGAGCAGTACTTC.

CDR3 protein: CASSLESQGGIQPQHF. The CDR3 DNA reads TGTGCCAGCAGCTTAGAAAGTCAGGGAGGAATACAGCCCCAGCATTTT. The chain has TRBV11-2 and TRBJ1-5, with D maybe TRBD1 (5 bases). The CDR3 contains 16 residues. Trimming stripped 0 bases from V and 7 bases from J, with 16 bases between. CDR1 SGHAT and CDR2 FQNNGV come from the germline V gene.

CDR3 sequence reads: CASSVVVSGRTGELFF. CDR3 nucleotides: TGTGCCAGCAGCGTAGTAGTTAGCGGGAGGACCGGGGAGCTGTTTTTT. The chain couples TRBV9 to TRBJ2-2; 10 bases align to TRBD2. Germline V lookup: CDR1 SGDLS, CDR2 YYNGEE. V was pared by 0 bases and J by 5 bases, with 4 bases of the junction left unmatched. The CDR3 runs to 16 residues. Filled out from reference TRBV9 and TRBJ2-2, the complete variable domain reads DSGVTQTPKHLITATGQRVTLRCSPRSGDLSVYWYQQSLDQGLQFLIQYYNGEERAKGNILERFSAQQFPDLHSELNLSSLELGDSALYFCASSVVVSGRTGELFFGEGSRLTVL.

This chain links TRBV7-9 with TRBJ2-7, with D perhaps TRBD2 (6 bases). This CDR3 is built from 14 residues. V was pared by 3 bases and J by 5 bases, with 14 bases between. The germline V gene has CDR1 SEHNR and CDR2 FQNEAQ (reference sequence). CDR3 DNA: TGTGCCAGCAGCTTGGTACTAGCACGGGACGAGCAGTACTTC. It is translated as CASSLVLARDEQYF.

This clone was counted once. This rearrangement joins TRBV6-5 to TRBJ2-5, with TRBD2 matching 10 bases. CDR1 and CDR2 from the germline V gene are MNHEY and SVGAGI. J gave up 3 bases and V 6 bases, and 7 bases lay outside the gene matches. This CDR3 is built from 15 residues. The CDR3 DNA follows: TGTGCCAGCAGGGGATTAGCGGGAGGTGAAGAGACCCAGTACTTC. As protein: CASRGLAGGEETQYF.

The chain employs TRBV7-3 and TRBJ2-7; 7 bases agree with TRBD2. Germline CDR1 is SGHTA and CDR2 is FQGTGA. The CDR3 has 16 amino acids. The V segment lost 5 bases and the J segment 1 base; nucleotides outside the gene matches: 11. The CDR3 sequence: CASSNYLTSRSYEQYF. The CDR3 DNA reads TGTGCCAGCAGCAATTACCTGACTAGCCGATCCTACGAGCAGTACTTC.

In its sample, this clone was seen once. The V call is TRBV18, the J call TRBJ2-1, with 7 bases lining up with TRBD2. V shed 5 bases and J 9 bases; nucleotides not matched to a gene: 13. CDR3 size: 15 residues. Looked up from germline, CDR1 is KGHSH and CDR2 is LQKENI. CDR3 bases: TGTGCCAGCTCAGTCTTATCCGGGACTAAGGTTGAGCAGTTCTTC. It translates to CASSVLSGTKVEQFF.

The chain recombines TRBV27 with TRBJ1-5, with D possibly being TRBD1 (5 bases). CDR1 is MNHEY and CDR2 is SMNVEV in the germline V gene (reference sequence). This CDR3 is 14 amino acids long. V was pared by 0 bases and J by 5 bases, with 8 bases between. Here the CDR3 reads CASSLSYRYQPQHF. In nucleotides, the CDR3 is TGTGCCAGCAGTTTATCCTACAGGTATCAGCCCCAGCATTTT.

The CDR3 DNA follows: TGTGCCAGCAGCTTAGGCGATGGCTACACCTTC. This sequence encodes CASSLGDGYTF. The chain has TRBV7-8 and TRBJ1-2; D unclear. V shed 1 base and J shed 6 bases, with 3 bases lying between them. Germline CDR1 reads SGHVS; CDR2 reads FQNEAQ. CDR3 length: 11 amino acids.

Here the CDR3 reads CASTDNLQETQYF. For the CDR3, the DNA is TGTGCCAGCACTGACAACCTCCAAGAGACCCAGTACTTC. The chain has TRBV27 and TRBJ2-5; D unclear. The CDR3 consists of 13 residues. V shed 7 bases and J shed 1 base, with 10 bases lying between them. Germline V gives CDR1 MNHEY, CDR2 SMNVEV (reference sequence).

This sequence joins TRBV29-1 and TRBJ2-1; D might be TRBD2 (6 bases). V was pared by 5 bases and J by 7 bases, with 15 bases between. There are 13 residues in the CDR3. Germline CDR1 is SQVTM and CDR2 is ANQGSEA. The CDR3 sequence is CSVNGGSVNEQFF. Written as DNA, the CDR3 is TGCAGCGTTAACGGGGGTTCCGTGAATGAGCAGTTCTTC.

The rearrangement joins TRBV28 to TRBJ1-1; D remains ambiguous. The CDR3 is 14 amino acids. CDR1 is MDHEN, CDR2 SYDVKM, per germline. V lost 10 bases to trimming and J lost 6 bases, with 21 bases between them. The CDR3 loop is CATIPAGRPSEAFF. Here the CDR3 DNA reads TGTGCCACCATTCCGGCAGGAAGACCCTCTGAAGCTTTCTTT. The full variable domain, completed using reference TRBV28 and TRBJ1-1, is DVKVTQSSRYLVKRTGEKVFLECVQDMDHENMFWYRQDPGLGLRLIYFSYDVKMKEKGDIPEGYSVSREKKERFSLILESASTNQTSMYLCATIPAGRPSEAFFGQGTRLTVV.